Only a few counts were recorded for the clone carrying this TCR beta chain. The record originates from a study of blood T cell repertoires in COVID-19. About the research overall: Both acute and convalescent COVID-19 samples were obtained from the United States, Italy and Spain.

Measured with immunoSEQ multiplex PCR; TCRdb has only the in-frame clones, and not every one. The table lists about 190,000 clones, 75% to 90% of them singletons. V was pared by 4 bases and J by 6 bases, with 7 bases of the junction left unmatched. CDR3 size: 14 residues. CDR1 LGHDT and CDR2 YNNKEL come from the germline V gene (reference sequence). The TCR sequence derives from a man aged 40-49 years with acute or convalescent COVID-19. V usage is TRBV3-1 (or the pseudogene TRBV3-2) and J usage is TRBJ1-2; 8 nucleotides align to TRBD1. The source material was peripheral blood. The CDR3: CASSPLDRGDGYTF. The CDR3 DNA reads as TGTGCCAGCAGCCCCCTCGACAGGGGAGATGGCTACACCTTC.